This T cell receptor (beta chain) was recovered during a study of shared clonotypes between healthy human individuals. Study-wide background: Plates per donor: three CD4 naive, three CD4 memory, two CD8 naive, one CD8 memory.

Study-level findings and limits: Sampling used blood alone; tissue repertoires probably differ.

Per the germline V gene, CDR1 is SGHRS and CDR2 is YFSETQ. The CDR3 loop spans 16 amino acids. V was clipped by 1 base and J by 3 bases; unmatched bases: 7. Some clones are missing from TCRdb's copy, which holds only in-frame ones; the method was immunoSEQ multiplex PCR. The sample has some 2,000,000 clones, 85% to 95% seen once. This clone showed up just once. Its target is unknown. The receptor's source is a man aged 18 to 30 in good health. Sample: naive CD4+ T cells sorted from blood. Specified subset: CD45RA+ positively selected. The gene calls are TRBV5-1 and TRBJ2-7; 10 bases line up with TRBD1. The CDR3, as DNA: TGCGCCAGCAGCTTGTCAACCGGGACAGGGGACTACGAGCAGTACTTC. It codes for CASSLSTGTGDYEQYF.